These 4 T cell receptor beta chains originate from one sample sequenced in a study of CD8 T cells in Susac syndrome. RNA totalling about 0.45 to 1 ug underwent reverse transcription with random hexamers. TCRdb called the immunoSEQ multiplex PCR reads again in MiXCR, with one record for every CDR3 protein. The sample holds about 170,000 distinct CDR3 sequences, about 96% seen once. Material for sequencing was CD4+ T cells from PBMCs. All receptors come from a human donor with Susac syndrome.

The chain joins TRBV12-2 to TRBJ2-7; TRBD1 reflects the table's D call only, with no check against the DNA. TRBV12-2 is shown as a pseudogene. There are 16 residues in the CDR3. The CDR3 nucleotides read TGTGCAAGTCGCTCTCTTACAGGGGAACCTACGGTGGAGCAGTACGTC. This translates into CASRSLTGEPTVEQYV.

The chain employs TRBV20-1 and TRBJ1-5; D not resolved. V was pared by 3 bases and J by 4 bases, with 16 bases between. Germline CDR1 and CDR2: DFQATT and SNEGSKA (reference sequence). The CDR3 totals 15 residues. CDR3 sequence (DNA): TGCAGTGCTAGCCTAATATCGGGTTATAATCAGCCCCAGCATTTT. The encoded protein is CSASLISGYNQPQHF.

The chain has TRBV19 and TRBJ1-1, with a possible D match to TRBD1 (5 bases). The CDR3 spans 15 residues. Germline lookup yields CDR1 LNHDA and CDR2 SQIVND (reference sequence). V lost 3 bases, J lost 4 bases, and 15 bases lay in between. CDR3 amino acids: CASSIGGAGGTEAFF. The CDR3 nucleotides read TGTGCCAGTAGTATTGGAGGCGCGGGGGGCACTGAAGCTTTCTTT.

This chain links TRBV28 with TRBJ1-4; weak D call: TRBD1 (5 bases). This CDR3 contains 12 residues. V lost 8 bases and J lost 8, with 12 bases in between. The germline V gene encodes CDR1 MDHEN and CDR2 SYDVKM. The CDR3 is CASEGEGEKLFF. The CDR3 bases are TGTGCCAGCGAAGGGGAGGGCGAAAAACTGTTTTTT.